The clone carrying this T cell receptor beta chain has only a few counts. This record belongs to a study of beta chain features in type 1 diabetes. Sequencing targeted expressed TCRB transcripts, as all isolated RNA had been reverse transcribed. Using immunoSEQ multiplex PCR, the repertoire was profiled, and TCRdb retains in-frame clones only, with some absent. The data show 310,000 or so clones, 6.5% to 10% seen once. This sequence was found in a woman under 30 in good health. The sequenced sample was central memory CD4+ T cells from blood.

The CDR3 sequence: CSVADRSYEQYF. In nucleotides, the CDR3 is TGCAGCGTCGCCGACAGGTCCTACGAGCAGTACTTC. The rearrangement joins TRBV29-1 to TRBJ2-7, with TRBD1 as a possible D gene (6 bases). The germline V gene encodes CDR1 SQVTM and CDR2 ANQGSEA. This CDR3 is built from 12 residues. The V gene lost 6 bases and the J gene lost 1 base, with 10 bases spanning the gap.